The clone carrying this T cell receptor (beta chain) occurred many times. Antigen unknown. The sample originates from a study of regulatory T cells in long-lasting Graves disease. Study-wide findings and caveats: Patients with persistent disease showed a bias toward TRBV28, TRBJ1-2 and TRBJ2-5. Persistent Graves' patients showed reduced TCR diversity versus newly diagnosed patients.

Time point denoted: newly diagnosed GD, antithyroid drugs for less than 3 months. After RNA was extracted from PBMCs, the TCR library was made from it. Arm-PCR of CDR3 regions and iRepertoire HTBI primers were the basis on which TCR beta libraries were built. TCRdb passed the multiplex PCR reads through MiXCR, listing each CDR3 protein once. The repertoire holds roughly 350,000 distinct CDR3 sequences, with roughly 15% as singletons. With 8 bases clipped from V and 5 bases from J, the junction kept 15 bases outside the gene matches. Germline V lookup: CDR1 MNHEY, CDR2 SMNVEV (reference sequence). CDR3 length: 16 amino acids. This sample also belongs to another study, concerning T cells in Graves' hyperthyroidism and ophthalmopathy.

The input for sequencing was peripheral blood mononuclear cells (PBMCs), taken at new diagnosis, from a patient treated with antithyroid drugs. This receptor was taken from a woman under 30 with Graves disease. The V call is TRBV27, the J call TRBJ1-2; 9 nucleotides match TRBD1. CDR3 nucleotide sequence: TGTGCCAGCGTTGGGGAACAGGGGGCTGCGGGATATGGCTACACCTTC. It encodes CASVGEQGAAGYGYTF.